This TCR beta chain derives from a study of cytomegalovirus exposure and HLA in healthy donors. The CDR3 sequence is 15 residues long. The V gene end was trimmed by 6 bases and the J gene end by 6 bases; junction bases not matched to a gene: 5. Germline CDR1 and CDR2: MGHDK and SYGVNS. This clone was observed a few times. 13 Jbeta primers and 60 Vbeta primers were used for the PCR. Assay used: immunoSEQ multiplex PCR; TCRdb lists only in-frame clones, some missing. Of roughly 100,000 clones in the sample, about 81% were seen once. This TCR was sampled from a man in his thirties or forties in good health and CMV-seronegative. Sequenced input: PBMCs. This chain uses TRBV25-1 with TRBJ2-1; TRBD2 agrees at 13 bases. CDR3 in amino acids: CASRGLAGEGNEQFF. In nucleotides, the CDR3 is TGTGCCAGCAGAGGACTAGCGGGAGAAGGCAATGAGCAGTTCTTC.